Below, 2 T cell receptor beta chains from the same sample are listed, as sequenced in a study of shared clonotypes between healthy human individuals. Sequencing was performed with immunoSEQ multiplex PCR; in TCRdb, only in-frame clones are kept and a portion is missing. The data show 2 million to 2.5 million clones, with 93% seen just once and roughly 0.36% held by the top ten. Sequenced material: naive CD4+ T cells from PBMCs. This sample's subset: CD45RA+ positively selected. Every receptor here comes from a man younger than 35 in good health. Some clones in this sample may be carry-over from other donors' samples.

In regard to this clone: Other DNA sequences in the sample encode the same CDR3. The chain couples TRBV6-5 to TRBJ2-3, with D possibly being TRBD1 or TRBD2 (6 bases each). The germline CDR1 and CDR2 sequences are MNHEY and SVGAGI. V gave up 2 bases and J gave up 6 bases, with 9 bases separating them. The CDR3 extends over 13 amino acids. The CDR3 DNA follows: TGTGCCAGCAGTTACCCGGGGGCTGATACGCAGTATTTT. Protein: CASSYPGADTQYF.

The chain combines TRBV29-1 with TRBJ2-3; D unresolved. This CDR3 region has 14 residues. The V gene lost 5 bases and the J gene lost 4 bases, with 16 bases spanning the gap. The germline V gene encodes CDR1 SQVTM and CDR2 ANQGSEA. CDR3 coding DNA: TGCAGCGTTAGACCGGCCCCTGGGGCAGATACGCAGTATTTT. Encoded protein: CSVRPAPGADTQYF.